Included here is one T cell receptor (beta chain) sequence, with context. The antigen remains undetermined. Pooling was applied to second doses at about 4 or about 12 weeks. The data derive from a study of T cell responses to AZD1222 COVID-19 vaccine. Study-wide results and limits: Following two doses of AZD1222, Spike-specific TCR breadth and depth rose. Distributed over spike, vaccine-associated CD4 TCRs predominated at 160-218 and 743-854.

V was shortened by 2 bases and J by 6 bases, with 18 bases between the two germline ends. The CDR3 spans 15 residues. Germline CDR1 SGHNT, CDR2 YYREEE (reference sequence). Measured with immunoSEQ multiplex PCR; TCRdb has only the in-frame clones, and not every one. The sample lists roughly 14,000 clones; around 89% were seen once. This sequence originates from an adult who received the AZD1222 COVID-19 vaccine. This chain uses TRBV5-4 with TRBJ2-7, with D tentatively TRBD2 (6 bases). The sequenced sample was peripheral blood, obtained 28 days after the second AZD1222 dose. The chain's CDR3 is CASSLPLGPGVEQYF. Here the CDR3 DNA reads TGTGCCAGCAGCTTACCCTTGGGTCCGGGGGTCGAGCAGTACTTC. Combining the CDR3 with reference TRBV5-4 and TRBJ2-7 gives the whole variable domain ETGVTQSPTHLIKTRGQQVTLRCSSQSGHNTVSWYQQALGQGPQFIFQYYREEENGRGNFPPRFSGLQFPNYSSELNVNALELDDSALYLCASSLPLGPGVEQYFGPGTRLTVT.